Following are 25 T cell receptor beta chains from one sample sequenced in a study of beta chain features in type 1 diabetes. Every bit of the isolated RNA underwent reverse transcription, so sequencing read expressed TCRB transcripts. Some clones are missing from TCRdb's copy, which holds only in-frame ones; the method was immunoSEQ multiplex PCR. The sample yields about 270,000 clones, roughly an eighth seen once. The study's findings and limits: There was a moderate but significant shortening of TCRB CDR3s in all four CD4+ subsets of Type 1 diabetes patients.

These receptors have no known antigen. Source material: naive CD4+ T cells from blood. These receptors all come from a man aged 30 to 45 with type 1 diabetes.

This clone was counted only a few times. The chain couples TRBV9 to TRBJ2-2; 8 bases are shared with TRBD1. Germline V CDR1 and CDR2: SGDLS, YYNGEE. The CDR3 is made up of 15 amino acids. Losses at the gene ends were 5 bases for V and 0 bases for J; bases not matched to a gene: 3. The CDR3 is CASRGQGANTGELFF. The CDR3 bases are TGTGCCAGCAGAGGACAGGGCGCGAACACCGGGGAGCTGTTTTTT.

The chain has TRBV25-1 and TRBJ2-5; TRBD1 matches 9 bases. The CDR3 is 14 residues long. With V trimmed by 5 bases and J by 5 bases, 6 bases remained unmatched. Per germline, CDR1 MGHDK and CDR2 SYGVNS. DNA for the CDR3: TGTGCCAGCAGTTGGGGACAGGGTAGGGAGACCCAGTACTTC. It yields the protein CASSWGQGRETQYF.

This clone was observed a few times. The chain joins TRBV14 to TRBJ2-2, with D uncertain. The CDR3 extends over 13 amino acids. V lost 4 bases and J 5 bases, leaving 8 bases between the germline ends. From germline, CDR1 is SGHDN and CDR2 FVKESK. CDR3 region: CASSPEWTGELFF. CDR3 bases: TGTGCCAGCAGCCCCGAGTGGACCGGGGAGCTGTTTTTT.

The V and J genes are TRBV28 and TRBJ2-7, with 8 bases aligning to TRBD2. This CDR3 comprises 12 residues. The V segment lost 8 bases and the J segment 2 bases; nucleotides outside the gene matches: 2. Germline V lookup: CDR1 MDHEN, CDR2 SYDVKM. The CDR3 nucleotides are TGTGCCAGCGGGACTAGGCCCTACGAGCAGTACTTC. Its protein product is CASGTRPYEQYF. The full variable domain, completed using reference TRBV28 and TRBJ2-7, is DVKVTQSSRYLVKRTGEKVFLECVQDMDHENMFWYRQDPGLGLRLIYFSYDVKMKEKGDIPEGYSVSREKKERFSLILESASTNQTSMYLCASGTRPYEQYFGPGTRLTVT.

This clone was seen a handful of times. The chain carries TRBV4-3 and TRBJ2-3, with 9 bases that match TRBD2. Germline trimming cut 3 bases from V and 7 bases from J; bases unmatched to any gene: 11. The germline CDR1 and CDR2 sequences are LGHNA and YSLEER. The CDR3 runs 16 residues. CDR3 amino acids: CASSQGYSGSGNTQYF. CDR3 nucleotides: TGCGCCAGCAGCCAGGGGTATAGCGGGAGTGGAAATACGCAGTATTTT.

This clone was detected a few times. The CDR3 bases are TGTGCCAGCAGCGTAGAGGCGGTTCCCTACGAGCAGTACTTC. It encodes CASSVEAVPYEQYF. The chain employs TRBV9 and TRBJ2-7; D is undetermined. There are 14 residues in the CDR3. Germline V CDR1 and CDR2: SGDLS, YYNGEE. Trimming took 0 bases from V and 2 from J, leaving 9 bases between them.

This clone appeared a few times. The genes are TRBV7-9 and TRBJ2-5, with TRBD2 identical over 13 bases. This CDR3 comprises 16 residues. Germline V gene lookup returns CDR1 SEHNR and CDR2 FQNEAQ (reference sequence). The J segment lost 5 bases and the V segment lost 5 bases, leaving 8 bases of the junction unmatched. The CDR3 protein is CASSAGLAGDGETQYF. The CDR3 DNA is TGTGCCAGCAGCGCCGGACTAGCGGGAGATGGCGAGACCCAGTACTTC.

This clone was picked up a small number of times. The CDR3 DNA follows: TGTGCCAGCAGCACATTTGCAACTAATGAAAAACTGTTTTTT. Translated: CASSTFATNEKLFF. The genes are TRBV7-9 and TRBJ1-4; no definite D call. CDR1 is SEHNR and CDR2 is FQNEAQ in the germline V gene (reference sequence). The CDR3 covers 14 residues. V was trimmed by 5 bases and J by 0 bases, leaving 7 bases between them.

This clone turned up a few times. Here the CDR3 DNA reads TGTGCCAGCTCACCTATAGGGACCGATACCCGGGAGGATCTGTACGAGCAGTACTTC. Translated, it gives CASSPIGTDTREDLYEQYF. This sequence joins TRBV18 and TRBJ2-7; 7 bases line up with TRBD2. The CDR3 extends over 19 amino acids. Trimming removed 3 bases from V and 4 bases from J; junction bases left unmatched: 21. Looked up from germline, CDR1 is KGHSH and CDR2 is LQKENI.

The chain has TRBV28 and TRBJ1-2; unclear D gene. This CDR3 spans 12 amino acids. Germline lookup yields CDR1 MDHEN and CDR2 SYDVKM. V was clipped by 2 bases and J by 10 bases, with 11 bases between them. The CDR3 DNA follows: TGTGCCAGCAGTTTAGATTGGCAGTTCTACACCTTC. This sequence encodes CASSLDWQFYTF.

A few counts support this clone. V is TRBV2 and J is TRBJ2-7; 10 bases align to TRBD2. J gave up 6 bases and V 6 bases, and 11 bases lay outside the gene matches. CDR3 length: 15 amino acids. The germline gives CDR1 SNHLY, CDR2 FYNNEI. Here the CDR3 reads CASSDRASGSIEQYF. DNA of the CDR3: TGTGCCAGCAGCGACAGAGCTAGCGGGAGTATCGAGCAGTACTTC. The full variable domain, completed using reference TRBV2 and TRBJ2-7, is EPEVTQTPSHQVTQMGQEVILRCVPISNHLYFYWYRQILGQKVEFLVSFYNNEISEKSEIFDDQFSVERPDGSNFTLKIRSTKLEDSAMYFCASSDRASGSIEQYFGPGTRLTVT.

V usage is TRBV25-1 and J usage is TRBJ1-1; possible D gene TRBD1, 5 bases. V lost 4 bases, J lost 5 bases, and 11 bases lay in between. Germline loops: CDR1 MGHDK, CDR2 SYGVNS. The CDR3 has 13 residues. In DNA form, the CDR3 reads TGTGCCAGCAGTGGACAGACCCGGACTGAAGCTTTCTTT. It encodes CASSGQTRTEAFF.

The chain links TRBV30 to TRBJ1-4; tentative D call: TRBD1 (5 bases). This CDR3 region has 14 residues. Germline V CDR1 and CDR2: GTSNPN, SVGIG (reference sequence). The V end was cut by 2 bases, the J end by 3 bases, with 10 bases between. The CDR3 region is CAWSPTQANEKLFF. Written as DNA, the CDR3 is TGTGCCTGGAGTCCAACACAGGCTAATGAAAAACTGTTTTTT.

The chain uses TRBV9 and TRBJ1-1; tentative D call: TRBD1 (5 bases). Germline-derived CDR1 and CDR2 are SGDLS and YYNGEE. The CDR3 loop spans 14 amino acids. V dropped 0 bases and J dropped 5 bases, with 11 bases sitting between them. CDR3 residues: CASSVEGARTEAFF. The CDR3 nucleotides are TGTGCCAGCAGCGTAGAAGGGGCGAGGACTGAAGCTTTCTTT.

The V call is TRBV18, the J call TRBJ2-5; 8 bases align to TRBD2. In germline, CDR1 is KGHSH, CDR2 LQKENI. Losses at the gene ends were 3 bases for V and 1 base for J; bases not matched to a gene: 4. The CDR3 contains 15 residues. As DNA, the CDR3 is TGTGCCAGCTCACCTTTTACTAGCGGCCAAGAGACCCAGTACTTC. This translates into CASSPFTSGQETQYF.

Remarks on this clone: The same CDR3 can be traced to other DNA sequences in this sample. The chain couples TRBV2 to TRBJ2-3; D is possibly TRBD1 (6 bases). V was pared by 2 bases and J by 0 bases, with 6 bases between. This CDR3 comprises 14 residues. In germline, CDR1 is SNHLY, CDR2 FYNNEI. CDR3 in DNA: TGTGCCAGCAGTGAACAGGGGAGCACAGATACGCAGTATTTT. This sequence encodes CASSEQGSTDTQYF.

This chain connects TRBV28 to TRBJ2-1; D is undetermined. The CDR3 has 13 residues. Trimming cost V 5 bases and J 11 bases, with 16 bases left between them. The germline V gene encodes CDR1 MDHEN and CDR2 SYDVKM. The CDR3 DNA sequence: TGTGCCAGCAGTCCTCCTATCGCGGATAAGCAGTTCTTC. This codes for CASSPPIADKQFF.

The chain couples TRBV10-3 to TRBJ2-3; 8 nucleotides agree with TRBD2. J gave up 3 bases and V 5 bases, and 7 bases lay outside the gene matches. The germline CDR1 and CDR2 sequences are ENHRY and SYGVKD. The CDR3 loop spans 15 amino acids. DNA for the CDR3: TGTGCCATCAGTAACCGGGAGGGAAGGACAGATACGCAGTATTTT. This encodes CAISNREGRTDTQYF.

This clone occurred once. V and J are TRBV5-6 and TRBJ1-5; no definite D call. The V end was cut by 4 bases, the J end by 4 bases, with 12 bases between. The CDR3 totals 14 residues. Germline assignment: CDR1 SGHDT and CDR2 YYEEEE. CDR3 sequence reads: CASSPGSENQPQHF. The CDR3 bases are TGTGCCAGCAGCCCGGGATCAGAAAATCAGCCCCAGCATTTT.

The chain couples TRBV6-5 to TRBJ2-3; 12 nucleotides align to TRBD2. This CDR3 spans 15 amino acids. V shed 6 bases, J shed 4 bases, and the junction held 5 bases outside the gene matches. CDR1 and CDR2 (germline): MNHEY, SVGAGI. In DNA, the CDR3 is TGTGCCAGCAGATCTACTAGCGGGAGGCCAGATACGCAGTATTTT. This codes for CASRSTSGRPDTQYF.

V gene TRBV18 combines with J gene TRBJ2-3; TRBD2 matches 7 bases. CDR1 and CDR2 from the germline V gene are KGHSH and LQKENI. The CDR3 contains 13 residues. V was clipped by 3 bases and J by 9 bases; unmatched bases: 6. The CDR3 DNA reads TGTGCCAGCTCACCGACTAGCAAGCGCACGCAGTATTTT. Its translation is CASSPTSKRTQYF.

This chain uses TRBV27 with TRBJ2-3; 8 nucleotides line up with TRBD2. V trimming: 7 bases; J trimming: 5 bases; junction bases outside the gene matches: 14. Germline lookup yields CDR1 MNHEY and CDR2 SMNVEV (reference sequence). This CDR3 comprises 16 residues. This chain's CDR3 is CASTSLAGLPIDTQYF. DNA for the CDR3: TGTGCCAGCACGTCCCTAGCGGGCCTACCAATAGATACGCAGTATTTT.

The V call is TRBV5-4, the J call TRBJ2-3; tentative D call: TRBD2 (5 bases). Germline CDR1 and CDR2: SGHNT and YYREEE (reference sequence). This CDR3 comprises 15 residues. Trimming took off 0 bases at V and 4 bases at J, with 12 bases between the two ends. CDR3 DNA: TGTGCCAGCAGCTTGGGGGGAGTAATTTCAGATACGCAGTATTTT. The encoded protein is CASSLGGVISDTQYF.

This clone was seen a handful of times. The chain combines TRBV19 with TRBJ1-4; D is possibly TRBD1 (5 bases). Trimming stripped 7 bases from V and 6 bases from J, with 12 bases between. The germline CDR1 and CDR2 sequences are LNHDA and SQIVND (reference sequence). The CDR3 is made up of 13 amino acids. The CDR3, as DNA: TGTGCCAGTACCAACACGGGGGATGAAAAACTGTTTTTT. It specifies CASTNTGDEKLFF.

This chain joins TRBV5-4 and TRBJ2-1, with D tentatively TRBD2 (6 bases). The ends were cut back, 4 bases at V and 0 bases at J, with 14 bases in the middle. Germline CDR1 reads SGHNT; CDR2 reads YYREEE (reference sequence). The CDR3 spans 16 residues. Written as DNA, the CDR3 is TGTGCCAGCAGCCTTCTAGCGACCGGCTCCTACAATGAGCAGTTCTTC. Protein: CASSLLATGSYNEQFF. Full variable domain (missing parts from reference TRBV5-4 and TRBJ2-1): ETGVTQSPTHLIKTRGQQVTLRCSSQSGHNTVSWYQQALGQGPQFIFQYYREEENGRGNFPPRFSGLQFPNYSSELNVNALELDDSALYLCASSLLATGSYNEQFFGPGTRLTVL.